This T cell receptor (beta chain) comes out of a study of blood T cell repertoires in COVID-19. Turning to the study itself: COVID-19 samples from acute and convalescent phases originated in the United States, Italy and Spain. The cDNA or gDNA used as material had been derived from T cells, B-cell-depleted T cells, or PBMCs.

Germline V CDR1 and CDR2: SGHVS, FQNEAQ. Trimming cost V 3 bases and J 3 bases; bases outside gene matches: 5. This CDR3 is built from 15 residues. Authors' data handling: Reference gene primer amplification gave nucleated cell count estimates. Profiled with immunoSEQ multiplex PCR; TCRdb holds only in-frame clones, not every one. Clone size and the V and J calls come from that table; the DNA yielded D and trimming. The sample lists about 200,000 clones; approximately 85% were seen once. In this sample, this clone turned up a few times. A Seattle source enrolled patients during active infection and followed them longitudinally.

The sample taken for sequencing was peripheral blood. The origin of this receptor is a woman in her sixties or seventies with COVID-19, enrolled during active disease. The rearrangement links TRBV7-8 to TRBJ2-7; the match to TRBD1 covers 10 bases. CDR3 protein: CASSFNGDRGYEQYF. In DNA, the CDR3 is TGTGCCAGCAGCTTTAACGGGGACAGGGGCTACGAGCAGTACTTC.